This TCR beta chain was recorded in a study of CD8 T cells in Susac syndrome. About the study: Within the sequenced group of Susac syndrome patients, about 6 showed active disease and about eight were in remission.

With random hexamers, reverse transcription was performed on about 0.5 to 1 ug of RNA. One entry per CDR3 protein results from TCRdb running MiXCR on the immunoSEQ multiplex PCR reads. The table includes 75,000 to 95,000 distinct CDR3 sequences, approximately 96% detected once. High-throughput TCR beta sequencing covered peripheral CD8+ and CD4+ T cells. As judged by recently defined diagnostic criteria, patients with Susac syndrome had definite or probable disease. FACS enriched CD8+ TEMRA cells, while bulk CD8+ and CD4+ were negatively isolated. Germline loops: CDR1 DFQATT, CDR2 SNEGSKA (reference sequence). The V end was cut by 0 bases, the J end by 2 bases, with 16 bases between. The CDR3 contains 16 residues.

The source material was CD8+ T cells from PBMCs. This sequence originates from a human donor with Susac syndrome. V and J are TRBV20-1 and TRBJ2-5; D is undetermined. This chain's CDR3 is CSARDLRASQQETQYF. Written as DNA, the CDR3 is TGCAGTGCTAGAGATCTAAGGGCTTCCCAACAAGAGACCCAGTACTTC.